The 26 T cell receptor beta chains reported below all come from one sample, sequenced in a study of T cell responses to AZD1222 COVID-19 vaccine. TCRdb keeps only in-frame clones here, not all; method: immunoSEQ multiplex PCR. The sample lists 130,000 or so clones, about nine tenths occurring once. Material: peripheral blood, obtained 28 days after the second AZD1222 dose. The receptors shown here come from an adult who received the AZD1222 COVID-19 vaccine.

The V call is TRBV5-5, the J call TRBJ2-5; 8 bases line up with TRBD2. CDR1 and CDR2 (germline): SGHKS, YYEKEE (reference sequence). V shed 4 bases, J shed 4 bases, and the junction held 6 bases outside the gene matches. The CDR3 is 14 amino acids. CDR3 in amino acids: CASSRTSGRETQYF. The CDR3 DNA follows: TGTGCCAGCAGCCGGACAAGCGGGAGAGAGACCCAGTACTTC.

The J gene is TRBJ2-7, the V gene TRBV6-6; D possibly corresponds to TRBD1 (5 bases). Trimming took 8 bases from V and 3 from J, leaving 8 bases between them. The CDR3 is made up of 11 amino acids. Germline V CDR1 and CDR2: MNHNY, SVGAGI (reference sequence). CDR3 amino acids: CASQGGYEQYF. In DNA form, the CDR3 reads TGTGCCAGCCAGGGCGGCTACGAGCAGTACTTC.

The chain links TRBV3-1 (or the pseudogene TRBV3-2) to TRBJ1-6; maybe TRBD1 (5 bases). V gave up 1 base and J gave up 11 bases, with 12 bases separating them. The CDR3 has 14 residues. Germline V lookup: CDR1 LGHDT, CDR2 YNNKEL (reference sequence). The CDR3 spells CASSQVEGLAPLHF. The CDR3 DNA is TGTGCCAGCAGCCAAGTGGAGGGGTTGGCACCCCTCCACTTT.

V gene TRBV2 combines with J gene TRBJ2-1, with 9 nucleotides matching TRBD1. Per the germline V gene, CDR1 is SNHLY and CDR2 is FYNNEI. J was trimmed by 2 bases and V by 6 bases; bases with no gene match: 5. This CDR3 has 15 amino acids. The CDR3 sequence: CASRWGQGTYNEQFF. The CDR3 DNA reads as TGTGCCAGCAGATGGGGACAGGGTACCTACAATGAGCAGTTCTTC. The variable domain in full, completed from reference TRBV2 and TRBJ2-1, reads EPEVTQTPSHQVTQMGQEVILRCVPISNHLYFYWYRQILGQKVEFLVSFYNNEISEKSEIFDDQFSVERPDGSNFTLKIRSTKLEDSAMYFCASRWGQGTYNEQFFGPGTRLTVL.

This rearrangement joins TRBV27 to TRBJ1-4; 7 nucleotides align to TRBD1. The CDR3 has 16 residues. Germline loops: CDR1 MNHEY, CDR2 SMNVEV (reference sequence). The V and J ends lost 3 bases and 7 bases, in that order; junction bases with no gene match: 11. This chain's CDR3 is CASSLTGTVGSEKLFF. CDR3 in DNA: TGTGCCAGCAGTTTGACCGGGACAGTAGGAAGTGAAAAACTGTTTTTT.

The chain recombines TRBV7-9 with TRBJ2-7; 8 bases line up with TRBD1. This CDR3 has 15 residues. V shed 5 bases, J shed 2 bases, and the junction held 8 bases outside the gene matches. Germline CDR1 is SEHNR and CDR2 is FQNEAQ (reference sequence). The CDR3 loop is CASSRPDRGAYEQYF. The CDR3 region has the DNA TGTGCCAGCAGCCGTCCCGACAGGGGAGCCTACGAGCAGTACTTC.

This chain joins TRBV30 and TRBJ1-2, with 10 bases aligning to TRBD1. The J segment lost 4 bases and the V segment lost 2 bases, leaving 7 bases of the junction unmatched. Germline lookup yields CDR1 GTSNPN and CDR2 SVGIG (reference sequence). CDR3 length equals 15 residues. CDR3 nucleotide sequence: TGTGCCTGGAGTTTCCGGGACAGGGGACGCTATGGCTACACCTTC. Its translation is CAWSFRDRGRYGYTF.

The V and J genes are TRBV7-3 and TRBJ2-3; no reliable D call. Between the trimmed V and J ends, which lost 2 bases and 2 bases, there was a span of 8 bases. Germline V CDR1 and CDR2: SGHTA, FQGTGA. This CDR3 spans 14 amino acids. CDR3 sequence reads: CASSLWASTDTQYF. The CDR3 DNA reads TGTGCCAGCAGCTTATGGGCCTCCACAGATACGCAGTATTTT.

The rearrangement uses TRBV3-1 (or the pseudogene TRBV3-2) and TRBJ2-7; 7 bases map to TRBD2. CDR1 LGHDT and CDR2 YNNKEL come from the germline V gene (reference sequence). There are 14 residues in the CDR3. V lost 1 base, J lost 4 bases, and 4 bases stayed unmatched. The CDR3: CASSQVLADYEQYF. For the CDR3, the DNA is TGTGCCAGCAGCCAAGTCCTAGCGGATTACGAGCAGTACTTC.

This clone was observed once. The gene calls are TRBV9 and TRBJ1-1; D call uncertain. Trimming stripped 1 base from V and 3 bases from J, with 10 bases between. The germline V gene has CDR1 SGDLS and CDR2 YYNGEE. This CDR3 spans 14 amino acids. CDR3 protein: CASSVNFLDTEAFF. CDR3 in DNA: TGTGCCAGCAGCGTAAACTTTCTGGACACTGAAGCTTTCTTT.

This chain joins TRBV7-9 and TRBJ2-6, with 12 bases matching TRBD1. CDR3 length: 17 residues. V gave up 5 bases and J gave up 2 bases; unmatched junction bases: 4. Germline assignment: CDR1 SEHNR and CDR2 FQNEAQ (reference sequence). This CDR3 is CASSMGQGAPGANVLTF. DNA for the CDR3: TGTGCCAGCAGCATGGGACAGGGGGCGCCTGGGGCCAACGTCCTGACTTTC.

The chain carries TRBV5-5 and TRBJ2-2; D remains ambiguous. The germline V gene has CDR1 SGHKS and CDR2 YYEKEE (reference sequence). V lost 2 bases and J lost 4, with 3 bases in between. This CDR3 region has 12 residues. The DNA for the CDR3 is TGTGCCAGCAGCTTCGGCACCGGGGAGCTGTTTTTT. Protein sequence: CASSFGTGELFF.

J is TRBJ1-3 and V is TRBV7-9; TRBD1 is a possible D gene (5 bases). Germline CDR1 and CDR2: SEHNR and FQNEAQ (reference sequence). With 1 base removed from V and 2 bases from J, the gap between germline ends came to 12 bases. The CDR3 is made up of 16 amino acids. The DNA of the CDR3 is TGTGCCAGCAGCTTAGGACTGGGCAGGGCTGGAAACACCATATATTTT. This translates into CASSLGLGRAGNTIYF.

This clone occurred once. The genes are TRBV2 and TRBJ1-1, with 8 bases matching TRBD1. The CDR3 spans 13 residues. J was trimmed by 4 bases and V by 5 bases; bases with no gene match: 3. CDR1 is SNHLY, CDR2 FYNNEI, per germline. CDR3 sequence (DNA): TGTGCCAGCAGTTTCACAGGGGGCACTGAAGCTTTCTTT. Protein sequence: CASSFTGGTEAFF.

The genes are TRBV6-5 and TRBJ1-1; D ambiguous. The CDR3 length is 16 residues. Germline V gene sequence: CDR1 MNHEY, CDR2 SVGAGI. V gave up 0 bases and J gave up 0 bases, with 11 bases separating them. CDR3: CASSYSRGSMNTEAFF. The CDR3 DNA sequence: TGTGCCAGCAGTTACTCGAGAGGGTCTATGAACACTGAAGCTTTCTTT.

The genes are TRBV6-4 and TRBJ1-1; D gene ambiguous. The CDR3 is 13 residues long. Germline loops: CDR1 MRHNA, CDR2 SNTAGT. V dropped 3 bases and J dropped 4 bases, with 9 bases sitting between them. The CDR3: CASSEGRGTEAFF. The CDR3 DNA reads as TGTGCCAGCAGTGAAGGGAGAGGCACTGAAGCTTTCTTT.

The CDR3: CASRLQGGLPREGYTF. In DNA form, the CDR3 reads TGTGCAAGTCGCTTACAAGGGGGGCTCCCAAGAGAAGGCTACACCTTC. The J gene is TRBJ1-2, the V gene TRBV12-2. TRBV12-2 is given as a pseudogene. CDR3 size: 16 residues.

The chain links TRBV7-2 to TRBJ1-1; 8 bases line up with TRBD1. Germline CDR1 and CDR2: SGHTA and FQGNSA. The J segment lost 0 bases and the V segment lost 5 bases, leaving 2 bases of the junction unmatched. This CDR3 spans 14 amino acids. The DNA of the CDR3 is TGTGCCAGCAGCCGGACAGGGATGAACACTGAAGCTTTCTTT. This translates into CASSRTGMNTEAFF.

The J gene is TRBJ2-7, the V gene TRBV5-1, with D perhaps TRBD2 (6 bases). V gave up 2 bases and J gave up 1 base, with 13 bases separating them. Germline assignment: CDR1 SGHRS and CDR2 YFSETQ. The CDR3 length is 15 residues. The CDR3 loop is CASSFGPGESYEQYF. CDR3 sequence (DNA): TGCGCCAGCAGCTTCGGTCCGGGAGAATCCTACGAGCAGTACTTC.

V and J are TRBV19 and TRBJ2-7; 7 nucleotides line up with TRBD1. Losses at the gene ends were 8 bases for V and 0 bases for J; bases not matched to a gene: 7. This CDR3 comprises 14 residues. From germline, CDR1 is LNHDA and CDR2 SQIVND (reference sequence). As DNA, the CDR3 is TGTGCCAGTGCCCGGGACAGTATCTCCTACGAGCAGTACTTC. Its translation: CASARDSISYEQYF.

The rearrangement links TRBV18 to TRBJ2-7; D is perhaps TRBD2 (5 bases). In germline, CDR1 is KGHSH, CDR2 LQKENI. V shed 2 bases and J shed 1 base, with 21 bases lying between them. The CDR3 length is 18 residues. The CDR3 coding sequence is TGTGCCAGCTCACCAGGCTCCCCCCGGGTTTCGGGGTCCTACGAGCAGTACTTC. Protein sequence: CASSPGSPRVSGSYEQYF.

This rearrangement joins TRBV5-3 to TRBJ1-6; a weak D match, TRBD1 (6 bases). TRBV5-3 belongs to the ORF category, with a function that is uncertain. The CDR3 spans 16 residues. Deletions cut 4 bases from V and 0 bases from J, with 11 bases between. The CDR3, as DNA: TGTGCCAGAAGCCCCCAGGGGTGCTCCTATAATTCACCCCTCCACTTT. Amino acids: CARSPQGCSYNSPLHF.

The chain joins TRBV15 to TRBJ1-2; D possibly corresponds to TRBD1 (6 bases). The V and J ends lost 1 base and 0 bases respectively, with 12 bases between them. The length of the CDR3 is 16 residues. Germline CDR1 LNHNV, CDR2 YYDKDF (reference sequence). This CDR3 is CATSRGRGQSNYGYTF. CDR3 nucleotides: TGTGCCACCAGCAGAGGAAGAGGACAGTCTAACTATGGCTACACCTTC. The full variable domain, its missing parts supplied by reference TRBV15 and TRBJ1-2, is DAMVIQNPRYQVTQFGKPVTLSCSQTLNHNVMYWYQQKSSQAPKLLFHYYDKDFNNEADTPDNFQSRRPNTSFCFLDIRSPGLGDTAMYLCATSRGRGQSNYGYTFGSGTRLTVV.

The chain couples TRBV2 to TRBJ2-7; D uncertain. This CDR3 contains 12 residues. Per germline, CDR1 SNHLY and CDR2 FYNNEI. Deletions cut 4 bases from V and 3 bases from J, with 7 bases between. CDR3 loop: CASSGDIYEQYF. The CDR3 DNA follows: TGTGCCAGCAGTGGGGATATCTACGAGCAGTACTTC.

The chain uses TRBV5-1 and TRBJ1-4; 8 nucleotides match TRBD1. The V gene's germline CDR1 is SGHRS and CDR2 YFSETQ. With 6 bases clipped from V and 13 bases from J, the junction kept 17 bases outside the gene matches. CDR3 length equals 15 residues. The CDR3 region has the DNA TGCGCCAGCACCCAGGGTGCAGGGGGCTCTAATCGACTGTTTTTT. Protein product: CASTQGAGGSNRLFF.

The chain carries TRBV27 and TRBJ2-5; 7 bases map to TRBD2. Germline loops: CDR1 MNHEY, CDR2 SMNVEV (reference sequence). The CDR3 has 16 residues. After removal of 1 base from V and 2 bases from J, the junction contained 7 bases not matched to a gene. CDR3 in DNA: TGTGCCAGCAGTTTATTCGGGGGAGGGCCACAAGAGACCCAGTACTTC. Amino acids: CASSLFGGGPQETQYF.